The 22 T cell receptor beta chains below all came from one sample that was sequenced in a study of blood T cell repertoires in COVID-19. This table comes from immunoSEQ multiplex PCR, and its TCRdb copy is limited to in-frame clones, with some not included. The sample holds about 95,000 clones, 70% to 85% seen once. Sequencing input: peripheral blood. The receptors come from a human donor in a cohort sampled during active COVID-19.

The gene calls are TRBV14 and TRBJ1-3; D may be TRBD1 (5 bases). The germline V gene encodes CDR1 SGHDN and CDR2 FVKESK. The CDR3 loop spans 15 amino acids. Trimming left V 3 bases short and J 2 bases short, with 11 bases between. CDR3: CASSHRVSAGNTIYF. Here the CDR3 DNA reads TGTGCCAGCAGCCACAGGGTCTCGGCTGGAAACACCATATATTTT.

This clone has only a few counts. The chain links TRBV21-1 to TRBJ2-2; the tabulated D call, TRBD2, remains unverified against the DNA. TRBV21-1 is noted as a pseudogene. The CDR3 sequence is 16 residues long. CDR3 loop: CAREGLAGGNTGELFF. The CDR3 region has the DNA TGTGCCAGGGAGGGACTAGCGGGGGGTAACACCGGGGAGCTGTTTTTT.

The V and J genes are TRBV3-1 (or the pseudogene TRBV3-2) and TRBJ2-1; D unclear. This CDR3 has 13 residues. Trimming removed 3 bases at V and 5 bases at J, with 8 bases between. Germline V gives CDR1 LGHDT, CDR2 YNNKEL (reference sequence). CDR3 amino acids: CASSQSSNNEQFF. Here the CDR3 DNA reads TGTGCCAGCAGCCAGAGTTCCAACAATGAGCAGTTCTTC.

V usage is TRBV7-8 and J usage is TRBJ2-7; D uncertain. With 6 bases removed from V and 4 bases from J, the gap between germline ends came to 10 bases. Per the germline V gene, CDR1 is SGHVS and CDR2 is FQNEAQ. This CDR3 region has 12 residues. CDR3 in amino acids: CASSRDIYEQYF. CDR3 sequence (DNA): TGTGCCAGCAGTCGTGACATATACGAGCAGTACTTC.

The chain has TRBV10-2 and TRBJ2-2; a weak D match, TRBD1 (5 bases). Looked up from germline, CDR1 is WSHSY and CDR2 is SAAADI. The CDR3 has 14 amino acids. Trimming removed 2 bases at V and 5 bases at J, with 9 bases between. CDR3 in amino acids: CASSERGKTGELFF. The CDR3 DNA reads as TGCGCCAGCAGTGAGAGGGGCAAAACCGGGGAGCTGTTTTTT.

The rearrangement joins TRBV12-3 or TRBV12-4 to TRBJ1-2, with D uncertain. There are 13 residues in the CDR3. Trimming pared 0 bases from V and 4 bases from J, leaving 6 bases between. The DNA of the CDR3 is TGTGCCAGCAGTTTAGCAGCAAGCTATGGCTACACCTTC. This sequence encodes CASSLAASYGYTF.

This clone occurred a few times. This rearrangement joins TRBV6-5 to TRBJ1-5; 8 nucleotides align to TRBD1. The germline CDR1 and CDR2 sequences are MNHEY and SVGAGI. The CDR3 contains 14 residues. V lost 5 bases to trimming and J lost 5 bases; unmatched junction nucleotides: 5. The CDR3 sequence is CASSRTGRHQPQHF. The CDR3 region has the DNA TGTGCCAGCAGTAGGACAGGGCGCCATCAGCCCCAGCATTTT.

In DNA, the CDR3 is TGTGCCAGCAGTTTTAAACAGAACACTGAAGCTTTCTTT. It translates to CASSFKQNTEAFF. The rearrangement links TRBV12-3 or TRBV12-4 to TRBJ1-1; D uncertain. The CDR3 is 13 residues long. Deletions cut 3 bases from V and 1 base from J, with 6 bases between.

The J gene is TRBJ2-1, the V gene TRBV20-1; 10 bases map to TRBD2. Germline CDR1 DFQATT, CDR2 SNEGSKA (reference sequence). V lost 3 bases to trimming and J lost 7 bases; unmatched junction nucleotides: 12. The CDR3 consists of 16 residues. The CDR3 is CSASNPLAGAGNEQFF. In DNA, the CDR3 is TGCAGTGCTAGTAATCCCCTAGCGGGAGCGGGAAATGAGCAGTTCTTC.

This chain links TRBV19 with TRBJ1-3, with D possibly being TRBD1 (6 bases). Deletions cut 6 bases from V and 0 bases from J, with 15 bases between. CDR3 size: 16 residues. CDR1 and CDR2 (germline): LNHDA, SQIVND (reference sequence). CDR3 sequence (DNA): TGTGCCAGTAGCCTTGGACAGCCCCTCTCTGGAAACACCATATATTTT. This codes for CASSLGQPLSGNTIYF.

The rearrangement uses TRBV10-2 and TRBJ2-7; D is uncertain. The V gene's germline CDR1 is WSHSY and CDR2 SAAADI. This CDR3 comprises 12 residues. V dropped 6 bases and J dropped 4 bases, with 10 bases sitting between them. CDR3 coding DNA: TGCGCCAGCAGGGCTTTCGGGTACGAGCAGTACTTC. Translating it yields CASRAFGYEQYF.

The rearrangement joins TRBV13 to TRBJ2-7, with 10 bases fitting TRBD2. CDR3 length: 16 residues. V lost 5 bases and J lost 0; bases outside the gene matches: 7. Germline loops: CDR1 PRHDT, CDR2 FYEKMQ (reference sequence). The CDR3 here is CASSKRAGGYSYEQYF. In DNA form, the CDR3 reads TGTGCCAGCAGCAAGCGAGCGGGGGGGTACTCCTACGAGCAGTACTTC.

Only one count was recorded for this clone. This chain uses TRBV27 with TRBJ2-3; 12 nucleotides line up with TRBD2. With 5 bases clipped from V and 0 bases from J, the junction kept 6 bases outside the gene matches. CDR1 and CDR2 (germline): MNHEY, SMNVEV (reference sequence). CDR3 length: 17 amino acids. This CDR3 reads CASSPWTSGASTDTQYF. DNA for the CDR3: TGTGCCAGCAGTCCCTGGACTAGCGGGGCTAGCACAGATACGCAGTATTTT.

V gene TRBV5-6 combines with J gene TRBJ2-1, with D perhaps TRBD1 (6 bases). The germline gives CDR1 SGHDT, CDR2 YYEEEE. The CDR3 runs 16 residues. Trimming took off 6 bases at V and 8 bases at J, with 24 bases between the two ends. The CDR3 nucleotides read TGTGCCAGCACCTTAACCTGGCTAGGGGGTACGCATGAGCAGTTCTTC. Residues: CASTLTWLGGTHEQFF.

The V and J genes are TRBV4-1 and TRBJ2-7, with D perhaps TRBD1 (6 bases). The germline gives CDR1 MGHRA, CDR2 YSYEKL. With 0 bases removed from V and 5 bases from J, the gap between germline ends came to 17 bases. The CDR3 has 16 amino acids. For the CDR3, the DNA is TGCGCCAGCAGCCAAGATCCCCGAGGGGGTCTCAACGAGCAGTACTTC. Translating gives CASSQDPRGGLNEQYF.

The chain employs TRBV5-6 and TRBJ2-7; weak D call: TRBD2 (6 bases). Germline V gene lookup returns CDR1 SGHDT and CDR2 YYEEEE. Deletions cut 0 bases from V and 0 bases from J, with 7 bases between. The CDR3 runs 14 residues. CDR3 loop: CASSLDGSSYEQYF. CDR3 sequence (DNA): TGTGCCAGCAGCTTGGACGGGAGCTCCTACGAGCAGTACTTC.

The chain combines TRBV7-3 with TRBJ2-3, with 13 bases identical to TRBD2. Germline assignment: CDR1 SGHTA and CDR2 FQGTGA. V trimming: 5 bases; J trimming: 5 bases; junction bases outside the gene matches: 4. The CDR3 runs 15 residues. This CDR3 reads CASSRRTSGGDTQYF. The DNA of the CDR3 is TGTGCCAGCAGCCGCAGGACTAGCGGGGGAGATACGCAGTATTTT.

The chain links TRBV7-9 to TRBJ1-2, with D uncertain. Germline-derived CDR1 and CDR2 are SEHNR and FQNEAQ (reference sequence). The V end lost 1 base, the J end lost 4 bases, and 7 bases lay between the germline ends. The CDR3 contains 13 residues. The CDR3: CASSLETAYGYTF. The CDR3 DNA is TGTGCCAGCAGCTTAGAAACAGCCTATGGCTACACCTTC.

V gene TRBV10-3 combines with J gene TRBJ1-2, with TRBD1 as a possible D gene (5 bases). The germline V and J ends were trimmed by 8 bases and 2 bases, with 18 bases remaining between them. Germline V gene data show CDR1 as ENHRY and CDR2 as SYGVKD. The CDR3 consists of 15 residues. CDR3 sequence: CAIRATAGGNYGYTF. CDR3 sequence (DNA): TGTGCCATCCGGGCGACGGCGGGGGGGAACTATGGCTACACCTTC.

This rearrangement joins TRBV18 to TRBJ1-2; TRBD1 might be the D (5 bases). CDR3 length: 15 residues. Germline CDR1 KGHSH, CDR2 LQKENI. The V end was cut by 3 bases, the J end by 0 bases, with 11 bases between. The CDR3 is CASSPGGEPNYGYTF. In DNA, the CDR3 is TGTGCCAGCTCACCCGGGGGGGAACCTAACTATGGCTACACCTTC.

There are a few counts of this clone. This chain links TRBV19 with TRBJ2-1; D unclear. Germline lookup yields CDR1 LNHDA and CDR2 SQIVND (reference sequence). The CDR3 totals 13 residues. The V and J ends lost 5 bases and 5 bases respectively, with 10 bases between them. CDR3 in DNA: TGTGCCAGTAGTGGAGCCCGTAACAATGAGCAGTTCTTC. Translating it yields CASSGARNNEQFF.

This clone came up once. The chain links TRBV6-5 to TRBJ2-2, with D perhaps TRBD1 (5 bases). Germline values: CDR1 MNHEY, CDR2 SVGAGI. V shed 0 bases and J shed 2 bases, with 10 bases lying between them. This CDR3 has 16 amino acids. CDR3 DNA sequence: TGTGCCAGCAGTTACTCGTGGCAGGGCAACACCGGGGAGCTGTTTTTT. This codes for CASSYSWQGNTGELFF.